A single sample is the source of the 24 T cell receptor beta chains below, sequenced in a study of blood T cell repertoires in COVID-19. Here immunoSEQ multiplex PCR was the method, and the copy in TCRdb shows in-frame clones only, minus some. This table holds 70,000 to 85,000 clones, 70% to 90% found once. Sequenced material: peripheral blood. The receptor source for this set is a woman older than 75 in a cohort sampled during active or convalescent COVID-19.

The chain's CDR3 is CASSLEWRGGETQYF. In DNA, the CDR3 is TGTGCCAGCAGCTTGGAGTGGAGGGGAGGGGAGACCCAGTACTTC. The rearrangement uses TRBV5-6 and TRBJ2-5; 7 bases match TRBD2. The CDR3 has 15 amino acids. V gave up 0 bases and J gave up 5 bases; unmatched junction bases: 7. The germline gives CDR1 SGHDT, CDR2 YYEEEE.

In its sample, this clone was seen once. This sequence joins TRBV6-2 or TRBV6-3 and TRBJ1-4, with D hard to call. Trimming took 2 bases from V and 1 from J, leaving 5 bases between them. This CDR3 region has 14 residues. CDR1 MNHEY and CDR2 SVGEGT come from the germline V gene. The CDR3 is CASSYRGTNEKLFF. For the CDR3, the DNA is TGTGCCAGCAGTTACCGAGGAACTAATGAAAAACTGTTTTTT.

The V and J genes are TRBV12-5 and TRBJ2-7; tentative D call: TRBD2 (5 bases). Per germline, CDR1 LGHNT and CDR2 FRNRAP. This CDR3 spans 10 amino acids. The V end lost 7 bases, the J end lost 12 bases, and 13 bases lay between the germline ends. The CDR3: CASVTRCPYF. Written as DNA, the CDR3 is TGTGCTAGTGTTACTAGGTGTCCGTACTTC.

The chain is built from TRBV6-1 and TRBJ1-1; 7 bases agree with TRBD1. V lost 5 bases and J lost 10; bases outside the gene matches: 4. Germline V lookup: CDR1 MNHNS, CDR2 SASEGT. The CDR3 spans 11 residues. The CDR3 DNA reads as TGTGCCAGCAGTTCACAGGGGCGAGCTTTCTTT. The encoded protein is CASSSQGRAFF.

The J gene is TRBJ1-5, the V gene TRBV5-1, with TRBD1 as a possible D gene (6 bases). This CDR3 is 17 amino acids long. V was clipped by 0 bases and J by 0 bases, with 13 bases between them. CDR1 SGHRS and CDR2 YFSETQ come from the germline V gene. The CDR3 loop is CASSLGSAGVSNQPQHF. CDR3 sequence (DNA): TGCGCCAGCAGCTTGGGGTCGGCAGGGGTTAGCAATCAGCCCCAGCATTTT.

The V gene is TRBV9, the J gene TRBJ1-4; 10 nucleotides line up with TRBD1. Germline CDR1 is SGDLS and CDR2 is YYNGEE. This CDR3 region has 17 residues. V lost 4 bases to trimming and J lost 3 bases; unmatched junction nucleotides: 9. CDR3 in amino acids: CASSSGQGLRANEKLFF. The CDR3 region has the DNA TGTGCCAGCAGCTCGGGACAGGGGCTCAGGGCTAATGAAAAACTGTTTTTT.

The chain employs TRBV5-1 and TRBJ1-5, with TRBD1 matching 9 bases. Germline loops: CDR1 SGHRS, CDR2 YFSETQ. This CDR3 region has 15 residues. Trimming removed 4 bases from V and 9 bases from J; junction bases left unmatched: 11. This CDR3 reads CASSPGTGFYRPQHF. The CDR3 DNA is TGCGCCAGCAGCCCCGGGACAGGGTTTTATCGGCCCCAGCATTTT.

The count of this clone is one. The V and J genes are TRBV7-9 and TRBJ2-4, with 10 bases fitting TRBD1. The CDR3 runs 15 residues. Germline-derived CDR1 and CDR2 are SEHNR and FQNEAQ (reference sequence). Germline trimming cut 4 bases from V and 7 bases from J; bases unmatched to any gene: 7. This CDR3 is CASSSPGQGLNIQYF. As DNA, the CDR3 is TGTGCCAGCAGCTCGCCGGGACAGGGGCTCAACATTCAGTACTTC.

This chain joins TRBV7-3 and TRBJ2-2, with 15 bases aligning to TRBD2. V trimming: 3 bases; J trimming: 4 bases; junction bases outside the gene matches: 3. CDR1 is SGHTA, CDR2 FQGTGA, per germline. The CDR3 extends over 17 amino acids. The CDR3 here is CASSLGTSGRSTGELFF. CDR3 DNA: TGTGCCAGCAGCTTGGGGACTAGCGGGAGGAGCACCGGGGAGCTGTTTTTT.

The chain employs TRBV5-1 and TRBJ2-1; the match to TRBD2 covers 11 bases. V trimming: 2 bases; J trimming: 10 bases; junction bases outside the gene matches: 5. CDR3 length equals 14 residues. Germline lookup yields CDR1 SGHRS and CDR2 YFSETQ. CDR3 sequence reads: CASSFRLAGGEQFF. CDR3 nucleotide sequence: TGCGCCAGCAGCTTTAGGCTAGCGGGAGGAGAGCAGTTCTTC.

The genes are TRBV9 and TRBJ1-1; 9 positions agree with TRBD1. V shed 5 bases, J shed 4 bases, and the junction held 15 bases outside the gene matches. Germline lookup yields CDR1 SGDLS and CDR2 YYNGEE. CDR3 length equals 17 residues. The CDR3 here is CASSRTGEVGATTEAFF. In DNA, the CDR3 is TGTGCCAGCAGTCGGACAGGGGAGGTAGGGGCGACCACTGAAGCTTTCTTT.

The rearrangement joins TRBV11-1 to TRBJ2-1; TRBD2 aligns across 11 bases. The CDR3 spans 15 residues. The trim removed 1 base at V and 4 bases at J, leaving 0 bases unmatched. Germline V gene data show CDR1 as SGHAT and CDR2 as FQDESV (reference sequence). The CDR3: CASSLVAGGYNEQFF. The CDR3 bases are TGTGCCAGCAGCTTAGTAGCGGGAGGGTACAATGAGCAGTTCTTC. Full variable domain (rest looked up from reference TRBV11-1 and TRBJ2-1): EAEVAQSPRYKITEKSQAVAFWCDPISGHATLYWYRQILGQGPELLVQFQDESVVDDSQLPKDRFSAERLKGVDSTLKIQPAELGDSAMYLCASSLVAGGYNEQFFGPGTRLTVL.

This clone was counted once. This chain links TRBV19 with TRBJ2-7; 10 bases match TRBD2. The V segment lost 4 bases and the J segment 0 bases; nucleotides outside the gene matches: 9. The germline V gene has CDR1 LNHDA and CDR2 SQIVND (reference sequence). The CDR3 loop spans 17 amino acids. For the CDR3, the DNA is TGTGCCAGTAGTACCGGGACTAGCGCTATGAGCTCCTACGAGCAGTACTTC. Translated, it gives CASSTGTSAMSSYEQYF.

J is TRBJ1-2 and V is TRBV14; D is ambiguous. V shed 0 bases and J shed 1 base, with 9 bases lying between them. Germline assignment: CDR1 SGHDN and CDR2 FVKESK. There are 15 residues in the CDR3. CDR3 sequence: CASSQDPRFNYGYTF. The CDR3 coding sequence is TGTGCCAGCAGCCAAGATCCGAGATTTAACTATGGCTACACCTTC.

The table lists this clone with a count of one. This chain joins TRBV6-2 or TRBV6-3 and TRBJ2-2; tentatively, D is TRBD2 (5 bases). V was clipped by 4 bases and J by 4 bases, with 16 bases between them. The CDR3 contains 16 residues. The germline CDR1 and CDR2 sequences are MNHEY and SVGEGT. The CDR3 sequence: CASSLGVGVVTGELFF. The CDR3 DNA is TGTGCCAGCAGTTTGGGAGTCGGAGTGGTCACCGGGGAGCTGTTTTTT.

The chain links TRBV23-1 to TRBJ1-5, with a possible D match to TRBD1 (6 bases). TRBV23-1 is placed among ORFs of uncertain function. V shed 3 bases and J shed 3 bases, with 15 bases lying between them. The CDR3 covers 16 residues. The CDR3 loop is CASSQRTVDTNQPQHF. The CDR3 bases are TGCGCCAGCAGTCAGAGGACAGTCGATACCAATCAGCCCCAGCATTTT.

J is TRBJ2-3 and V is TRBV6-5; 11 nucleotides match TRBD1. Germline values: CDR1 MNHEY, CDR2 SVGAGI. This CDR3 has 15 residues. V gave up 6 bases and J gave up 4 bases; unmatched junction bases: 6. This CDR3 is CASRLAGQGADTQYF. CDR3 sequence (DNA): TGTGCCAGCAGACTCGCGGGACAGGGGGCAGATACGCAGTATTTT.

The chain carries TRBV5-1 and TRBJ1-2; 8 bases line up with TRBD1. Looked up from germline, CDR1 is SGHRS and CDR2 is YFSETQ. The CDR3 sequence is 12 residues long. V shed 4 bases, J shed 6 bases, and the junction held 2 bases outside the gene matches. Here the CDR3 reads CASSPGQDGYTF. The DNA for the CDR3 is TGCGCCAGCAGCCCGGGACAGGATGGCTACACCTTC. The full variable domain, rest sourced from reference TRBV5-1 and TRBJ1-2, is KAGVTQTPRYLIKTRGQQVTLSCSPISGHRSVSWYQQTPGQGLQFLFEYFSETQRNKGNFPGRFSGRQFSNSRSEMNVSTLELGDSALYLCASSPGQDGYTFGSGTRLTVV.

The chain uses TRBV5-6 and TRBJ1-1; 8 nucleotides agree with TRBD1. V dropped 6 bases and J dropped 6; count of bases not matched to a gene: 13. Germline-derived CDR1 and CDR2 are SGHDT and YYEEEE. This CDR3 has 15 residues. This chain's CDR3 is CASTLRGRMISEAFF. In DNA form, the CDR3 reads TGTGCCAGCACCCTCAGGGGGCGCATGATCTCTGAAGCTTTCTTT.

The V and J genes are TRBV2 and TRBJ1-6; D remains unclear. The CDR3 runs 11 residues. The V gene's germline CDR1 is SNHLY and CDR2 FYNNEI. The germline V and J ends were trimmed by 7 bases and 8 bases, with 6 bases remaining between them. This CDR3 is CASNRDSPLHF. CDR3 nucleotide sequence: TGTGCCAGCAATCGGGATTCACCCCTCCACTTT.

The chain employs TRBV5-4 and TRBJ2-7, with 8 nucleotides matching TRBD2. The CDR3 runs to 14 residues. Germline lookup yields CDR1 SGHNT and CDR2 YYREEE (reference sequence). J gave up 6 bases and V 3 bases, and 8 bases lay outside the gene matches. CDR3 sequence (DNA): TGTGCCAGCAGCTCACTAGCGGCCCCTGGCGAGCAGTACTTC. Protein sequence: CASSSLAAPGEQYF.

The chain has TRBV10-2 and TRBJ2-3, with 7 bases aligning to TRBD2. CDR1 and CDR2 from the germline V gene are WSHSY and SAAADI. The ends lost 9 bases at V and 1 base at J; junction bases unmatched: 7. The CDR3 length is 14 residues. CDR3 protein: CASKLASGTDTQYF. The CDR3 bases are TGCGCCAGTAAACTAGCGTCTGGCACAGATACGCAGTATTTT.

The genes are TRBV5-1 and TRBJ2-7; 9 bases fit TRBD2. Losses at the gene ends were 0 bases for V and 2 bases for J; bases not matched to a gene: 3. CDR1 is SGHRS and CDR2 is YFSETQ in the germline V gene. This CDR3 contains 15 residues. CDR3 DNA: TGCGCCAGCAGCTTGGATGCGGGAGGGCCCTACGAGCAGTACTTC. Encoded protein: CASSLDAGGPYEQYF. Full variable domain (rest looked up from reference TRBV5-1 and TRBJ2-7): KAGVTQTPRYLIKTRGQQVTLSCSPISGHRSVSWYQQTPGQGLQFLFEYFSETQRNKGNFPGRFSGRQFSNSRSEMNVSTLELGDSALYLCASSLDAGGPYEQYFGPGTRLTVT.

The chain uses TRBV5-8 and TRBJ2-3, with 10 bases matching TRBD1. V trimming: 4 bases; J trimming: 3 bases; junction bases outside the gene matches: 5. The CDR3 sequence is 15 residues long. CDR1 SGHTS and CDR2 YDEGEE come from the germline V gene. The CDR3 sequence is CASSLDRGVTDTQYF. The CDR3 DNA reads as TGTGCCAGCAGCCTGGACAGGGGGGTGACAGATACGCAGTATTTT.